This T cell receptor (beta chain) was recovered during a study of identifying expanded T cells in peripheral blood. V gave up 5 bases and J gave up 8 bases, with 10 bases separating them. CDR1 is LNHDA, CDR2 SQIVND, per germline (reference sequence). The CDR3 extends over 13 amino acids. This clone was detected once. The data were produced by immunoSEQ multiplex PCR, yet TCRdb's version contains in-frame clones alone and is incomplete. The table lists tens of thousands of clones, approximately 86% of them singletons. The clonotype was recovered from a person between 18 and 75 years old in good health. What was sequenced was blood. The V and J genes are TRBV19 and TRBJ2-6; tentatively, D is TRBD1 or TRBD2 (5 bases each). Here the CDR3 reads CASSRRETNVLTF. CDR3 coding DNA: TGTGCCAGTAGTCGCAGGGAGACCAACGTCCTGACTTTC.